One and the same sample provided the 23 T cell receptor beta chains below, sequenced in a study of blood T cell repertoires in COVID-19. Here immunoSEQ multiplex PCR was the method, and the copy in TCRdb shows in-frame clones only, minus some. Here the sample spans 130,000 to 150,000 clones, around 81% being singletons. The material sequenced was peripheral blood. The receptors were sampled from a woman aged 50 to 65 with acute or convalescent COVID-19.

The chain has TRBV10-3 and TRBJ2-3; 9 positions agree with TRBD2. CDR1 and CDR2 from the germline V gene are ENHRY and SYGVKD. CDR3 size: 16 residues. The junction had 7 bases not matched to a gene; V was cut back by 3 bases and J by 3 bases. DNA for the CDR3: TGTGCCATCAGTGATATCGGGACTAGCTTTACAGATACGCAGTATTTT. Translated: CAISDIGTSFTDTQYF.

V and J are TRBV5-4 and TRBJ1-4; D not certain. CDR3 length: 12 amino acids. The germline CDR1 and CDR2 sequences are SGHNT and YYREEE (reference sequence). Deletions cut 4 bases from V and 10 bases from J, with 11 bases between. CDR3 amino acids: CASSGEGPKLFF. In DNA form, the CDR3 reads TGTGCCAGCAGCGGTGAGGGTCCAAAACTGTTTTTT.

The CDR3 is CASSLGYQGATADTQYF. As DNA, the CDR3 is TGTGCCAGCAGCTTGGGTTATCAGGGGGCCACAGCAGATACGCAGTATTTT. The V call is TRBV5-8, the J call TRBJ2-3, with TRBD1 identical over 8 bases. The length of the CDR3 is 17 residues. Germline CDR1 is SGHTS and CDR2 is YDEGEE. The junction had 10 bases not matched to a gene; V was cut back by 0 bases and J by 4 bases.

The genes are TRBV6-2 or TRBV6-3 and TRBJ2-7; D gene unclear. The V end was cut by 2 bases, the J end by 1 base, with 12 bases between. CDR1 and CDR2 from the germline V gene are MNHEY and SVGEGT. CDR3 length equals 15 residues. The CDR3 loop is CASSYDGAKSYEQYF. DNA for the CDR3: TGTGCCAGCAGTTACGATGGAGCGAAATCCTACGAGCAGTACTTC.

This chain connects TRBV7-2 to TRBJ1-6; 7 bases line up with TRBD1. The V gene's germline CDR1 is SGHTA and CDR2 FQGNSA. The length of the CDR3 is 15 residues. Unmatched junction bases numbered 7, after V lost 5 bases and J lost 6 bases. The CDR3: CASSPQGGGNSPLHF. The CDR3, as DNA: TGTGCCAGCAGCCCCCAAGGGGGCGGTAATTCACCCCTCCACTTT.

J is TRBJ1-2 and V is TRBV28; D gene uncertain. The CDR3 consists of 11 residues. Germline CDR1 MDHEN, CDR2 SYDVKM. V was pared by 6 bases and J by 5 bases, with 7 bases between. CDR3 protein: CASSSSYGYTF. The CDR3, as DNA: TGTGCCAGCAGCTCGTCGTATGGCTACACCTTC.

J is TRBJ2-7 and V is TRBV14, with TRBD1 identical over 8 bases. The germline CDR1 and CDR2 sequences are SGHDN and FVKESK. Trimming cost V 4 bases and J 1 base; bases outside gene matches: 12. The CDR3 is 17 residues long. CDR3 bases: TGTGCCAGCAGCCCGGGACAGGCCCAAAGCCGGTCCTACGAGCAGTACTTC. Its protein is CASSPGQAQSRSYEQYF.

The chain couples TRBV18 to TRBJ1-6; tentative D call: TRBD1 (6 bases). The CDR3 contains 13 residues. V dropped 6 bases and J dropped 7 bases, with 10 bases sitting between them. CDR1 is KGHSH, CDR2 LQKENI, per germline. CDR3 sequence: CASSDSPNSPLHF. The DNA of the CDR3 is TGTGCCAGCTCGGACAGTCCAAATTCACCCCTCCACTTT.

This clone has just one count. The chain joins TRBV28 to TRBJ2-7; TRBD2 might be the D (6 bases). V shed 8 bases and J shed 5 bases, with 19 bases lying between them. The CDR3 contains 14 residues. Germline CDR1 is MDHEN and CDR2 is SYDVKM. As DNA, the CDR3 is TGTGCCAGCGGGTTGAGTGGGGGGATGAACGAGCAGTACTTC. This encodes CASGLSGGMNEQYF.

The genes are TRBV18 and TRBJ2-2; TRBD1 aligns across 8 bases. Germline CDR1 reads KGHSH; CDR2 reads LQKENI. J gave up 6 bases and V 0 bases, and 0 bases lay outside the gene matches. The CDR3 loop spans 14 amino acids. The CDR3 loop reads CASSPPTGAGELFF. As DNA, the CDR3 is TGTGCCAGCTCACCACCGACAGGGGCCGGGGAGCTGTTTTTT.

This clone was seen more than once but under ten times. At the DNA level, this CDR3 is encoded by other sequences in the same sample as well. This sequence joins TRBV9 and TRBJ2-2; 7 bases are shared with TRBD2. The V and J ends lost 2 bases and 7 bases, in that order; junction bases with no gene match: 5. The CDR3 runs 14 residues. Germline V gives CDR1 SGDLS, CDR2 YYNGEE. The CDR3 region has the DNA TGTGCCAGCAGCGTGGTTGGGGGGGACGGGGAGCTGTTTTTT. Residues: CASSVVGGDGELFF.

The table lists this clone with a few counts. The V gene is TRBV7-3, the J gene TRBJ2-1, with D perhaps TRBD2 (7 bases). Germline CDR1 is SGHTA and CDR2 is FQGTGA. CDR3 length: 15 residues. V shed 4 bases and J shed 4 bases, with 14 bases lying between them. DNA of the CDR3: TGTGCCAGCAGCTCACAGGGCGGGGGTTACAATGAGCAGTTCTTC. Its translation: CASSSQGGGYNEQFF.

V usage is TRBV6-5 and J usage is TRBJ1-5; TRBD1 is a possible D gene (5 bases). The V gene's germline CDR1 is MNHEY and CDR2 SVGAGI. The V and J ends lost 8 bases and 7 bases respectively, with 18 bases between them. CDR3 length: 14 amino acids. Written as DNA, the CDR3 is TGTGCCAGCGGAAAAGGACAAAACGACCAGCCCCAGCATTTT. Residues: CASGKGQNDQPQHF.

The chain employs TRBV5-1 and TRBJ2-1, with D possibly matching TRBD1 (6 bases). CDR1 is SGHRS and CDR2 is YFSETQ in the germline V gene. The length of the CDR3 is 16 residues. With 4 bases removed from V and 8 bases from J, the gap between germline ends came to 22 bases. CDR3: CASSAYTGTPPDEQFF. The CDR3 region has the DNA TGCGCCAGCAGCGCCTATACAGGGACACCCCCCGATGAGCAGTTCTTC.

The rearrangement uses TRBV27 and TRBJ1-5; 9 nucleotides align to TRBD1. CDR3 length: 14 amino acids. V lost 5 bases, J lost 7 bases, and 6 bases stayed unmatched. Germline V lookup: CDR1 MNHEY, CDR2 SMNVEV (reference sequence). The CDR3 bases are TGTGCCAGCAGTCCGACAGGGGGGGGACAGCCCCAGCATTTT. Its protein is CASSPTGGGQPQHF.

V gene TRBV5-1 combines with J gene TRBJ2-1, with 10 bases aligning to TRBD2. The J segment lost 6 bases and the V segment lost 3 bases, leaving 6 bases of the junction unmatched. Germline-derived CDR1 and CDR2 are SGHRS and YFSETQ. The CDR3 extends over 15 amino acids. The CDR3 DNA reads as TGCGCCAGCAGCTCCCTAGCGGGGGAACTCAATGAGCAGTTCTTC. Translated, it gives CASSSLAGELNEQFF.

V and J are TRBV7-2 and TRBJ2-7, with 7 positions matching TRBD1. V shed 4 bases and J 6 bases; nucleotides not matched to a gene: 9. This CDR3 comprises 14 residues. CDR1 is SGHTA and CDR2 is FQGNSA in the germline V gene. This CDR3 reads CASSSRQGLGEQYF. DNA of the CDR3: TGTGCCAGCAGCTCCCGACAGGGTTTGGGCGAGCAGTACTTC.

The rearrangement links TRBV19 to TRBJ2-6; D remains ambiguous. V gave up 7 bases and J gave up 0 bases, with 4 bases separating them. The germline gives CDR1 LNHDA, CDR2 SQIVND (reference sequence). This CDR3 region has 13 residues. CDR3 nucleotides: TGTGCCAGTACCGTCTCTGGGGCCAACGTCCTGACTTTC. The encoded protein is CASTVSGANVLTF.

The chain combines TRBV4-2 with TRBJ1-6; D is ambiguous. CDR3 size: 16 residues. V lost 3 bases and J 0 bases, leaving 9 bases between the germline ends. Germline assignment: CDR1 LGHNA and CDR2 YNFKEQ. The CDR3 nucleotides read TGTGCCAGCAGCCAGCGGGGTAGCTCCTATAATTCACCCCTCCACTTT. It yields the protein CASSQRGSSYNSPLHF.

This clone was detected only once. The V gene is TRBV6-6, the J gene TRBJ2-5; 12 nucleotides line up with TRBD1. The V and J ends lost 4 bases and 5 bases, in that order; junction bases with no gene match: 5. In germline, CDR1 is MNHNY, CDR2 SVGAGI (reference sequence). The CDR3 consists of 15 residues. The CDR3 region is CASSSRDRGQETQYF. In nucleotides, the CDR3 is TGTGCCAGCAGTTCCAGGGACAGGGGGCAGGAGACCCAGTACTTC.

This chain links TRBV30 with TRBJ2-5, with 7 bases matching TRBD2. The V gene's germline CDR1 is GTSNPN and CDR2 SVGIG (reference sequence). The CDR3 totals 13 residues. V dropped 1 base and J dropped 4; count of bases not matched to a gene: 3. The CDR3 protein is CAWSGGRVETQYF. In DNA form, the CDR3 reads TGTGCCTGGAGTGGAGGGAGGGTAGAGACCCAGTACTTC.

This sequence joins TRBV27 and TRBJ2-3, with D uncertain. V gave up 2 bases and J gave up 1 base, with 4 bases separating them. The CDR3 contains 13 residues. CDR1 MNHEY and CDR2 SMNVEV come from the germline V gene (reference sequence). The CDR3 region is CASSLEGTDTQYF. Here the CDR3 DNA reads TGTGCCAGCAGTTTAGAGGGCACAGATACGCAGTATTTT.

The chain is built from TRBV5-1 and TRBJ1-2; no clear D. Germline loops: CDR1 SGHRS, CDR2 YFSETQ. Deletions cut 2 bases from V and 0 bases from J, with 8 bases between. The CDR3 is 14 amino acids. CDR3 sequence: CASSLTATNYGYTF. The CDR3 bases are TGCGCCAGCAGCTTAACAGCTACTAACTATGGCTACACCTTC.